The present entry profiles one T cell receptor beta chain with its context. Its antigen is unidentified. The data were obtained in a study of graft-versus-host responses after intestinal transplantation. Across the whole study: Anti-thymocyte globulin was used for induction in all recipients, who then took tacrolimus and steroids for approximately 3 years. Broader study findings: Early after transplant, HvG declines were associated with peak levels of circulating GvH clones. When patients had graft-donor T cell macrochimerism, their allografts held high graft-versus-host to host-versus-graft clonal ratios. Recipient marrow harbored GvH clones, some of which surfaced first in ileum or blood.

Here immunoSEQ multiplex PCR was the method, and the copy in TCRdb shows in-frame clones only, minus some. The table includes tens of thousands of clones, 85% to 95% detected once. The CDR3 runs to 14 residues. V lost 7 bases to trimming and J lost 2 bases, with 15 bases between them. Germline CDR1 LNHDA, CDR2 SQIVND (reference sequence). Sequenced here: unstimulated CD4+ T cells sorted from spleen or lymph node cells, sampled before transplant. The sequence came from a human donor who was the organ donor for an intestinal transplant. V usage is TRBV19 and J usage is TRBJ2-7, with D perhaps assigned TRBD1 or TRBD2 (7 bases each). The CDR3 sequence: CASKRQGGAYEQYF. Written as DNA, the CDR3 is TGTGCCAGTAAGAGACAGGGAGGGGCCTACGAGCAGTACTTC.